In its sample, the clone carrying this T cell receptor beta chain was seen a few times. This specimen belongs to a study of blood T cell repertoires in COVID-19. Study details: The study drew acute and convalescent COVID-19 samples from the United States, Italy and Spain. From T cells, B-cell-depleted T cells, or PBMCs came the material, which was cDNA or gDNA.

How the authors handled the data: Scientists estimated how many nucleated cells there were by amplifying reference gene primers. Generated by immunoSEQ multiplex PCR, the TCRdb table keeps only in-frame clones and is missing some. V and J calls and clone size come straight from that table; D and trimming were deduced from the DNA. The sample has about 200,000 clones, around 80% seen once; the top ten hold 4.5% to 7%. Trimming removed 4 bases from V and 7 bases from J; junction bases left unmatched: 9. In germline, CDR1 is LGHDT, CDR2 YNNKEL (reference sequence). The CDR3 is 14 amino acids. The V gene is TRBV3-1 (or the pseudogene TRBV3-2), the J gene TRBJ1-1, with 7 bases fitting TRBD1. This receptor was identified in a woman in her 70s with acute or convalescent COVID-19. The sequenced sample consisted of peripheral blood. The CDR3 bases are TGTGCCAGCAGCCCCTTCTTGACAGGGAGTGAAGCTTTCTTT. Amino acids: CASSPFLTGSEAFF.